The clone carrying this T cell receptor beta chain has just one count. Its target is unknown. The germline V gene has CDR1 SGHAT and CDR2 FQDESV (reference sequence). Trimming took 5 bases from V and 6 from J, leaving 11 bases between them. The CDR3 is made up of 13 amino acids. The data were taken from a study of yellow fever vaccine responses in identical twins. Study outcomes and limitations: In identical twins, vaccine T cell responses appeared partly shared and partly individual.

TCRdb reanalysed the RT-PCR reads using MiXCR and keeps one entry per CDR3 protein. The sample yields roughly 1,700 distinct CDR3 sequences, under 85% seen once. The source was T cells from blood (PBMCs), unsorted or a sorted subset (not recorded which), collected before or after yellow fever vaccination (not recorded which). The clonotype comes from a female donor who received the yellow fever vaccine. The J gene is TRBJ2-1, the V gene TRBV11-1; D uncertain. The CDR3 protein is CASSLVGVNEQFF. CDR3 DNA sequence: TGTGCCAGCAGCCTCGTGGGCGTCAATGAGCAGTTCTTC.